Sequencing of this TCR beta chain was carried out in a study of blood T cell repertoires in COVID-19. Across the whole study: Spain, Italy and the United States supplied samples that represented acute and convalescent COVID-19. Sample material is recorded as cDNA or gDNA derived from T cells, B-cell-depleted T cells, or PBMCs.

Seattle enrolled patients during active infection and tracked them longitudinally. Under the authors' procedure: Estimated nucleated cell counts came from reference gene primer amplification. This table comes from immunoSEQ multiplex PCR, and its TCRdb copy is limited to in-frame clones, with some not included. The DNA was the basis for D and trimming; V, J and clone size are from that table. Seen here are 300,000 to 400,000 clones, more than 70% observed once, and the top ten hold 7.3%. This receptor was obtained from a woman between 65 and 79 years old with COVID-19, enrolled during active disease. The specimen was peripheral blood.

The chain's CDR3 is CASSYTKQGTGYGYTF. In DNA, the CDR3 is TGTGCCAGCAGTTACACAAAACAGGGAACTGGCTATGGCTACACCTTC. The rearrangement uses TRBV6-2 or TRBV6-3 and TRBJ1-2; D possibly corresponds to TRBD1 (6 bases). V gave up 2 bases and J gave up 4 bases, with 17 bases separating them. The CDR3 extends over 16 amino acids. CDR1 and CDR2 (germline): MNHEY, SVGEGT.